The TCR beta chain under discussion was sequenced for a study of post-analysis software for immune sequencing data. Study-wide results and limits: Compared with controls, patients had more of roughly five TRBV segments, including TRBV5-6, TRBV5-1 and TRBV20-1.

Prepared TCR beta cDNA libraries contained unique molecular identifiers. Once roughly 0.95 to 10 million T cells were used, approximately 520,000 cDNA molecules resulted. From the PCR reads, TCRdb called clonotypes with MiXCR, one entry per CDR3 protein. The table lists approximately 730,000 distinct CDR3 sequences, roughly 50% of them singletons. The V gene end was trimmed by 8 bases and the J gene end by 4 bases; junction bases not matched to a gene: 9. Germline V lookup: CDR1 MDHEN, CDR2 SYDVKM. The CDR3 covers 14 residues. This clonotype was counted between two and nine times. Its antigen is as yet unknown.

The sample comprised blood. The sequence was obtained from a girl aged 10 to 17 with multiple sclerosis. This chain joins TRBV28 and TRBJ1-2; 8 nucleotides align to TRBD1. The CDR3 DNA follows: TGTGCCAGCCAGACAGGGGCCCTTACCTATGGCTACACCTTC. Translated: CASQTGALTYGYTF.